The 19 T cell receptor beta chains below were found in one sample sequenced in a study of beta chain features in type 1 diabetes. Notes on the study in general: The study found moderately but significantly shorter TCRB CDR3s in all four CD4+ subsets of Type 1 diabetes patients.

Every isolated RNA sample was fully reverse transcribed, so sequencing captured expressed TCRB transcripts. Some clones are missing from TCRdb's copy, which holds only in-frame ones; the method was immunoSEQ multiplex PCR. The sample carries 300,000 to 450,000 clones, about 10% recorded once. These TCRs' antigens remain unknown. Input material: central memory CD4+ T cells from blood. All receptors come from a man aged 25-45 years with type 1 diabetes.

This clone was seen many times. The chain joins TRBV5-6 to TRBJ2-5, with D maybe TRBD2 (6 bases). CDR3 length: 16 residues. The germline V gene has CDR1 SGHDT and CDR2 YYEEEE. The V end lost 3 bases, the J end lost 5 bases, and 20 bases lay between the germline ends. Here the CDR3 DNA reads TGTGCCAGCAGCTACTTGAGCAGCGGGCGGGTCGAGACCCAGTACTTC. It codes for CASSYLSSGRVETQYF.

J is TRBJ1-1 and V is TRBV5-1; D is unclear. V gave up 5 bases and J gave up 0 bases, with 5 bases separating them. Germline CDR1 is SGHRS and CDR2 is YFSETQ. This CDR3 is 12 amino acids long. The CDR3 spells CASRHLNTEAFF. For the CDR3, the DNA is TGCGCCAGCAGACACTTGAACACTGAAGCTTTCTTT.

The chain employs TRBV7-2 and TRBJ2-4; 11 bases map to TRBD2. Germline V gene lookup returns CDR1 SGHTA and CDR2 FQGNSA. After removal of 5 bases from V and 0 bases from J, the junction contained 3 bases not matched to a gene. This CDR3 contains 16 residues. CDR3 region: CASSPTSGKAKNIQYF. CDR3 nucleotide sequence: TGTGCCAGCAGCCCGACTAGCGGGAAAGCCAAAAACATTCAGTACTTC.

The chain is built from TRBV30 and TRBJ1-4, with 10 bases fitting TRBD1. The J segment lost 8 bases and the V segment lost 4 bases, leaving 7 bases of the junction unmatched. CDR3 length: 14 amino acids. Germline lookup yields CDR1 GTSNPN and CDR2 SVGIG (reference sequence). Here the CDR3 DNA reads TGTGCCTGGACCAAGACAGGGGGCGCGGAAAAACTGTTTTTT. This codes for CAWTKTGGAEKLFF.

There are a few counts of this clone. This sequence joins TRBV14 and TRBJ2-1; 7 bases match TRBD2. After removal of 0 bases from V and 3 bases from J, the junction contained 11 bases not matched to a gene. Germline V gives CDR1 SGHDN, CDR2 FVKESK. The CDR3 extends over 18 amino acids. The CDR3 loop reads CASSQELAGARYYNEQFF. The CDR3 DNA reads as TGTGCCAGCAGCCAAGAATTGGCGGGAGCTAGGTACTACAATGAGCAGTTCTTC.

CDR3 amino acids: CASSPSNFHTQYF. DNA of the CDR3: TGTGCCAGCAGCCCATCAAACTTTCATACGCAGTATTTT. This chain connects TRBV11-2 to TRBJ2-3; the D is unclear. Deletions cut 5 bases from V and 7 bases from J, with 13 bases between. This CDR3 has 13 amino acids. Germline lookup yields CDR1 SGHAT and CDR2 FQNNGV.

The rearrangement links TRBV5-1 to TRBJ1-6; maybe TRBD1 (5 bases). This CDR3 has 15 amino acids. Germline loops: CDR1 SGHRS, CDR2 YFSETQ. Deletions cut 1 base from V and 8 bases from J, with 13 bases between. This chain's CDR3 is CASSLRDRDYSPLHF. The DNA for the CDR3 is TGCGCCAGCAGCTTGCGAGACCGGGACTATTCACCCCTCCACTTT.

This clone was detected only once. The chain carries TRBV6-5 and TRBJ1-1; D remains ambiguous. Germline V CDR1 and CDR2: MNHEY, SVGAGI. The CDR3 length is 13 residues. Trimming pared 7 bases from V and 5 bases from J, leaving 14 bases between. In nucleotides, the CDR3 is TGTGCCAGCATTCCCTGGCACGGGACTGAAGCTTTCTTT. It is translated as CASIPWHGTEAFF.

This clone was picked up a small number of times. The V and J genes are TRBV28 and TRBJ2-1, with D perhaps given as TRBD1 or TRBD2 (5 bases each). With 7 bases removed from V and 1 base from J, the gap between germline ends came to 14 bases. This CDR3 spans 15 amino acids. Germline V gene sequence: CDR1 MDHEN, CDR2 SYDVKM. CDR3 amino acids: CASTIGDLSYNEQFF. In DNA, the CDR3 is TGTGCCAGCACCATAGGGGACCTATCCTACAATGAGCAGTTCTTC. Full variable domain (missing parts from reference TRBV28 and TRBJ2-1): DVKVTQSSRYLVKRTGEKVFLECVQDMDHENMFWYRQDPGLGLRLIYFSYDVKMKEKGDIPEGYSVSREKKERFSLILESASTNQTSMYLCASTIGDLSYNEQFFGPGTRLTVL.

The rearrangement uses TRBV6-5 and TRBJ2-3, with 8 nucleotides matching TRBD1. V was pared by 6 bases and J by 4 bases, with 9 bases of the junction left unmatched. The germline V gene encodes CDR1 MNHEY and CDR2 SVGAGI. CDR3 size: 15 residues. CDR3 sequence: CASSPTGAGADTQYF. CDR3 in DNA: TGTGCCAGCAGCCCGACAGGGGCAGGCGCAGATACGCAGTATTTT.

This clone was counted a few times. The CDR3 loop reads CASSDLGTEGDTQYF. The CDR3 nucleotides read TGTGCCAGCAGTGATTTGGGGACAGAAGGCGATACGCAGTATTTT. V is TRBV2 and J is TRBJ2-3; 7 bases are a match to TRBD1. The CDR3 is made up of 15 amino acids. Per the germline V gene, CDR1 is SNHLY and CDR2 is FYNNEI. After removal of 3 bases from V and 6 bases from J, the junction contained 9 bases not matched to a gene.

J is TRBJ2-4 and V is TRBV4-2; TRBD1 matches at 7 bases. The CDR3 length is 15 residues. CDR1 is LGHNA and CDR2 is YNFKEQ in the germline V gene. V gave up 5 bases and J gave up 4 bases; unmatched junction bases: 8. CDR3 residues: CASSLSGGAKNIQYF. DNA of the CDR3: TGTGCCAGCAGCTTGTCAGGGGGTGCTAAAAACATTCAGTACTTC.

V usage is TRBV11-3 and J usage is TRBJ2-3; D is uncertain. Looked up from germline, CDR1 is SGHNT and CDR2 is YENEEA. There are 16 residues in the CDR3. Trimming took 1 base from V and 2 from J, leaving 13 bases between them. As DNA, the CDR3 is TGTGCCAGCAGCTTAGGTTTGGAGAGCCACACAGATACGCAGTATTTT. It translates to CASSLGLESHTDTQYF.

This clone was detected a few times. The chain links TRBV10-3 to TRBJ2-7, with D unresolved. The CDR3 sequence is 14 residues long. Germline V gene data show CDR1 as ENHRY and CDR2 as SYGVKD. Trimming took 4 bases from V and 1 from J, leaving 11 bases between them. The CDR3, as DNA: TGTGCCATCAGTGGAGCCGGTAATTCCTACGAGCAGTACTTC. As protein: CAISGAGNSYEQYF.

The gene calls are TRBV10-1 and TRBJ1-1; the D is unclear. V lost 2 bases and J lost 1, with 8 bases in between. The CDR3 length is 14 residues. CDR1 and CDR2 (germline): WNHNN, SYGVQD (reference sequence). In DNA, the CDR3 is TGCGCCAGCAGTGAGGGATATAGGAACACTGAAGCTTTCTTT. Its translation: CASSEGYRNTEAFF.

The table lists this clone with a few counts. In nucleotides, the CDR3 is TGTGCCAGCAGCCTACCGGGACGCACAGATACGCAGTATTTT. Encoded protein: CASSLPGRTDTQYF. The chain employs TRBV7-9 and TRBJ2-3; D may be TRBD1 or TRBD2 (5 bases each). The germline CDR1 and CDR2 sequences are SEHNR and FQNEAQ (reference sequence). This CDR3 comprises 14 residues. Trimming left V 5 bases short and J 1 base short, with 10 bases between.

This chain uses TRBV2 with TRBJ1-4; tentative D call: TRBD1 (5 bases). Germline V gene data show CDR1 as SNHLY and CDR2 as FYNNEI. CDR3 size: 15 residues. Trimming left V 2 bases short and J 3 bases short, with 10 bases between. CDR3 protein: CASSETGTANEKLFF. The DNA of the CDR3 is TGTGCCAGCAGTGAAACGGGGACGGCTAATGAAAAACTGTTTTTT.

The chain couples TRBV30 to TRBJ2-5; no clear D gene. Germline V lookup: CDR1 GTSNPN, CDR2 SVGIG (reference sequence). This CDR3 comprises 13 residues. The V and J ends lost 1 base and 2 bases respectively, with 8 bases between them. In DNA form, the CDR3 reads TGTGCCTGGAGTGAGGGTTCACAAGAGACCCAGTACTTC. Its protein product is CAWSEGSQETQYF.

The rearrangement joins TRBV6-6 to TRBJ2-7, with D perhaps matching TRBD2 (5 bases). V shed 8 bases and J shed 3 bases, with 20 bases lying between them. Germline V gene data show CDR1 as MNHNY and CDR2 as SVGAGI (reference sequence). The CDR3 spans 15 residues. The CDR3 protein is CASPGSGSPGYEQYF. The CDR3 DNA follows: TGTGCCAGCCCAGGTTCGGGGTCCCCGGGCTACGAGCAGTACTTC.